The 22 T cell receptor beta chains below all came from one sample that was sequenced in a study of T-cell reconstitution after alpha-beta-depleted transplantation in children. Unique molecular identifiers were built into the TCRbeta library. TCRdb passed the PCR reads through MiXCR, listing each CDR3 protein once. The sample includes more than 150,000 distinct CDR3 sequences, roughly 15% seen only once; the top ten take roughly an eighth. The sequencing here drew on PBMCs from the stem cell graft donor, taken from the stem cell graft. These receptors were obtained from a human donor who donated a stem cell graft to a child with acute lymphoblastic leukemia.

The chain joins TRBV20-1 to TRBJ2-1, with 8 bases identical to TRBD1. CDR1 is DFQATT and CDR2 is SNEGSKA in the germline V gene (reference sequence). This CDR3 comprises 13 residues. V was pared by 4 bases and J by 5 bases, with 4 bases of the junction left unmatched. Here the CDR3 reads CSATNRGDNEQFF. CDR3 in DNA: TGCAGTGCTACAAACAGGGGGGACAATGAGCAGTTCTTC.

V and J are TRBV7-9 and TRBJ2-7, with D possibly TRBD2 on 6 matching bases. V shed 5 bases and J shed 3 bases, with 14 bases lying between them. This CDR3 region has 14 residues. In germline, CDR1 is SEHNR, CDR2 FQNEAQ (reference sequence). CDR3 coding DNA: TGTGCCAGCAGCCTAACTAGCAGAGACTACGAGCAGTACTTC. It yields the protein CASSLTSRDYEQYF. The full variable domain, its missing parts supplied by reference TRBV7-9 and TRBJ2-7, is DTGVSQNPRHKITKRGQNVTFRCDPISEHNRLYWYRQTLGQGPEFLTYFQNEAQLEKSRLLSDRFSAERPKGSFSTLEIQRTEQGDSAMYLCASSLTSRDYEQYFGPGTRLTVT.

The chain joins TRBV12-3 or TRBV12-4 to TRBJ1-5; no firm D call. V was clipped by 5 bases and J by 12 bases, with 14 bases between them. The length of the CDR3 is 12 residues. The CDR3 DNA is TGTGCCAGCAGTCCCGACTTAGCTCTCCAGCATTTT. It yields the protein CASSPDLALQHF.

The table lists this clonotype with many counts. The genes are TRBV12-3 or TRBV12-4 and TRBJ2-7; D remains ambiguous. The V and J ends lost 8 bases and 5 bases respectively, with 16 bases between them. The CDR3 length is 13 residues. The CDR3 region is CASATNEQDEQYF. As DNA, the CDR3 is TGTGCCAGCGCCACGAATGAGCAAGACGAGCAGTACTTC.

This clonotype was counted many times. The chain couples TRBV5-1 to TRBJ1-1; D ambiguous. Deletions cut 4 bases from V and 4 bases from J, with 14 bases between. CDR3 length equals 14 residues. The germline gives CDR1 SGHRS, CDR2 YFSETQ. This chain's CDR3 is CASSQALAGTEAFF. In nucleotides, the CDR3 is TGCGCCAGCAGCCAAGCCCTCGCGGGCACTGAAGCTTTCTTT. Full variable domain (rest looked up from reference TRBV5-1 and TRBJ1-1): KAGVTQTPRYLIKTRGQQVTLSCSPISGHRSVSWYQQTPGQGLQFLFEYFSETQRNKGNFPGRFSGRQFSNSRSEMNVSTLELGDSALYLCASSQALAGTEAFFGQGTRLTVV.

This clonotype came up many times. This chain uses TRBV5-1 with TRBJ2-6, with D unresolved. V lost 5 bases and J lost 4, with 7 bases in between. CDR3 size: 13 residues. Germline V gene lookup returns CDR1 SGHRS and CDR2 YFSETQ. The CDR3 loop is CASRGAGANVLTF. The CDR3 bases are TGCGCCAGCAGGGGCGCGGGGGCCAACGTCCTGACTTTC.

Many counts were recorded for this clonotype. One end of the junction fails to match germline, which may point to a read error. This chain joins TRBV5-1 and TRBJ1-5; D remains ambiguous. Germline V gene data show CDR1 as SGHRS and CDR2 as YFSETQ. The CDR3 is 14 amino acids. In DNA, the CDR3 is TGCGCCAGCCGCTTGGACCTTGGCAATCAGCCCCAGCATTTT. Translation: CASRLDLGNQPQHF.

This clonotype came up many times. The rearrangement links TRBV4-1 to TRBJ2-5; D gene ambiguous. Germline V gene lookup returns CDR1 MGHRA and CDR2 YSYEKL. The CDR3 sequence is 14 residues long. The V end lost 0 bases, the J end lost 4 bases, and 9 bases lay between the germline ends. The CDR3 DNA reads TGCGCCAGCAGCCAAGACCCGCTCTCAGAGACCCAGTACTTC. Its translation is CASSQDPLSETQYF.

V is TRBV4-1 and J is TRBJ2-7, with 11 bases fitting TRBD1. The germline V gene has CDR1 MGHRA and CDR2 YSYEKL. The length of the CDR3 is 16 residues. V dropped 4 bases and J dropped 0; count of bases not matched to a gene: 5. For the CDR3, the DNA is TGCGCCAGCAGCCGGACAGGGGGCGATAGCTCCTACGAGCAGTACTTC. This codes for CASSRTGGDSSYEQYF.

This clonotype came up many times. CDR3 coding DNA: TGTGCCAGCAGCCAAGTGATCCTCATGAGCGGGAGAGCTCACGAGCAGTACTTC. This sequence encodes CASSQVILMSGRAHEQYF. The chain couples TRBV3-1 to TRBJ2-7, with 8 bases fitting TRBD2. Per the germline V gene, CDR1 is LGHDT and CDR2 is YNNKEL (reference sequence). CDR3 length: 18 residues. Losses at the gene ends were 1 base for V and 5 bases for J; bases not matched to a gene: 16.

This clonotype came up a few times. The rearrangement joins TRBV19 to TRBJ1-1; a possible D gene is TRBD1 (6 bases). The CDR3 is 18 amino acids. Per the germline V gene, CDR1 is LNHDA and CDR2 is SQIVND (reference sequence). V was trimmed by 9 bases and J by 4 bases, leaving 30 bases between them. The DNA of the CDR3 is TGTGCCAGCAATCATGGGCCTGGGGGGCGAGGGGTAGGCACTGAAGCTTTCTTT. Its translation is CASNHGPGGRGVGTEAFF.

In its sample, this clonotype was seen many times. This chain's CDR3 is CASSLRRTSGSSDQETQYF. DNA for the CDR3: TGCGCCAGCAGCTTGAGAAGGACTAGCGGGAGCAGCGACCAAGAGACCCAGTACTTC. The genes are TRBV5-1 and TRBJ2-5; 13 bases line up with TRBD2. V dropped 1 base and J dropped 0; count of bases not matched to a gene: 9. The CDR3 extends over 19 amino acids. The V gene's germline CDR1 is SGHRS and CDR2 YFSETQ.

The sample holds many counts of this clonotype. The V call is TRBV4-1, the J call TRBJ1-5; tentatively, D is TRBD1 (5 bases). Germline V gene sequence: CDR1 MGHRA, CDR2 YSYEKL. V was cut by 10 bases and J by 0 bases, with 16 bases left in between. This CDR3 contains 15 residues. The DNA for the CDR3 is TGCGCCACCGGAGACAGCCCTTATAGCAATCAGCCCCAGCATTTT. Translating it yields CATGDSPYSNQPQHF.

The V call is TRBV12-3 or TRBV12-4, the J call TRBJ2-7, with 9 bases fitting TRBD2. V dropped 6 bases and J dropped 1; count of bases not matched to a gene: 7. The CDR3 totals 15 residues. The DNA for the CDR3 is TGTGCCAGCAGCGCGCGGGGGGGCGAGTCCTACGAGCAGTACTTC. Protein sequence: CASSARGGESYEQYF.

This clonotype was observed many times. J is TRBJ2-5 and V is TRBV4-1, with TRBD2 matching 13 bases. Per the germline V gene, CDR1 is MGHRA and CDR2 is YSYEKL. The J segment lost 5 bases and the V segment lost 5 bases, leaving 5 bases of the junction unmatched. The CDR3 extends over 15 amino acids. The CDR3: CASSKGLAGYETQYF. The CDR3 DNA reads TGCGCCAGCAGCAAGGGACTAGCGGGATATGAGACCCAGTACTTC.

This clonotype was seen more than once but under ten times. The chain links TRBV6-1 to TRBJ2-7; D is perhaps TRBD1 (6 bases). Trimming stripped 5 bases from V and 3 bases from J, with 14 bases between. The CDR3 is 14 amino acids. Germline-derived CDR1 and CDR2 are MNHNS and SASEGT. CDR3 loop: CASSKQGFDYEQYF. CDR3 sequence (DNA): TGTGCCAGCAGTAAACAGGGTTTTGACTACGAGCAGTACTTC.

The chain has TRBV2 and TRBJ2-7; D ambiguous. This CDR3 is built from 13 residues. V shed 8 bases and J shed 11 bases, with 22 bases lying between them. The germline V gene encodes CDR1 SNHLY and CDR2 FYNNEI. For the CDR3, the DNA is TGTGCCAGCGGGCCCCCTCCTGGAAAGGCGGAGTACTTC. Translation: CASGPPPGKAEYF. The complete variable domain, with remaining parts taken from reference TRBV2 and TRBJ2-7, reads EPEVTQTPSHQVTQMGQEVILRCVPISNHLYFYWYRQILGQKVEFLVSFYNNEISEKSEIFDDQFSVERPDGSNFTLKIRSTKLEDSAMYFCASGPPPGKAEYFGPGTRLTVT.

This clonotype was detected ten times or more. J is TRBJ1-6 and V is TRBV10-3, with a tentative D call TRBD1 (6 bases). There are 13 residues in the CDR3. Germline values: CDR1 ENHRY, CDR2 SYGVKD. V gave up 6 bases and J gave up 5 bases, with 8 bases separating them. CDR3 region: CAISYRDNSPLHF. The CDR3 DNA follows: TGTGCCATCAGCTACAGGGATAATTCACCCCTCCACTTT.

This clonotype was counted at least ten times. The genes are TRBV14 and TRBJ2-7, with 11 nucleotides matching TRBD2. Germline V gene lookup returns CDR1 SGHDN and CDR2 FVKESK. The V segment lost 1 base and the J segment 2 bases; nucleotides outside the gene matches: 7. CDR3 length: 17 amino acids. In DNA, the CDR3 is TGTGCCAGCAGCCAAGGTCCCACTAGCGGGGGTGCCTACGAGCAGTACTTC. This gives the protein CASSQGPTSGGAYEQYF. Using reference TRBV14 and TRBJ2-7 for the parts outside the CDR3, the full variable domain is EAGVTQFPSHSVIEKGQTVTLRCDPISGHDNLYWYRRVMGKEIKFLLHFVKESKQDESGMPNNRFLAERTGGTYSTLKVQPAELEDSGVYFCASSQGPTSGGAYEQYFGPGTRLTVT.

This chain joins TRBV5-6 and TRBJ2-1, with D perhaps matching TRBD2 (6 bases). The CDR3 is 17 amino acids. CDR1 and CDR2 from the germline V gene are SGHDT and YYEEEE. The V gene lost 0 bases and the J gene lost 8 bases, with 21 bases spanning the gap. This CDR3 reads CASSLVSIRAGGDEQFF. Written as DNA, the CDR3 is TGTGCCAGCAGCTTGGTCTCTATTAGGGCGGGCGGGGATGAGCAGTTCTTC.

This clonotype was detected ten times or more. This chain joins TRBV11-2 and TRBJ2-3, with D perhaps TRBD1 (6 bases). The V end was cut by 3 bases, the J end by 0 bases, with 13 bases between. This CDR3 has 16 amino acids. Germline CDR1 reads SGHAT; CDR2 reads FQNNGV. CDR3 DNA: TGTGCCAGCAGCTTGCATACAGGGCCTAGCACAGATACGCAGTATTTT. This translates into CASSLHTGPSTDTQYF.

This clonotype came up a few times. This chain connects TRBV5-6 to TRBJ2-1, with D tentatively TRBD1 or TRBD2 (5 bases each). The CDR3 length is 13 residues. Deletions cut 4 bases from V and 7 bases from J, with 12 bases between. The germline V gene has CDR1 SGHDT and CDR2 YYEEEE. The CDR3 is CASSRGPTNEQFF. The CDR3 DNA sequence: TGTGCCAGCAGCCGGGGACCGACAAATGAGCAGTTCTTC.